The following is a TCR beta chain sequence with its context. The entry originates in a study of blood T cell repertoires in COVID-19. Study details: From the United States, Italy and Spain came samples of acute and convalescent COVID-19. PBMCs, B-cell-depleted T cells, or T cells provided the cDNA or gDNA that made up the material.

The germline V gene has CDR1 KGHDR and CDR2 SFDVKD. This CDR3 has 17 amino acids. The V gene end was trimmed by 3 bases and the J gene end by 4 bases; junction bases not matched to a gene: 11. Study processing details: Amplified reference gene primers provided the basis for estimating nucleated cell counts. Here immunoSEQ multiplex PCR was the method, and the copy in TCRdb shows in-frame clones only, minus some. That table furnishes V, J and clone size, whereas the DNA furnished D and trimming. The sample includes about 530,000 clones, around nine tenths seen only once; the top ten take roughly 8%. Seattle participants joined during active infection and were tracked over time.

The chain is built from TRBV24-1 and TRBJ2-5; 9 bases agree with TRBD2. Sequenced input: peripheral blood. This receptor was taken from a woman in her fifties or sixties with COVID-19, enrolled during active disease. The CDR3 DNA is TGTGCCACCAGTGATCCAACTGCAGCGGGGGGAGGAGAGACCCAGTACTTC. Its translation: CATSDPTAAGGGETQYF.